These 28 T cell receptor beta chains came from one sample sequenced in a study of T cells in Graves' hyperthyroidism and ophthalmopathy. The investigators amplified TCR beta CDR3 regions from RNA transcripts. A first-round RT-PCR of the TCR CDR3 used the HTBI primer set. TCRdb reprocessed the multiplex PCR reads via MiXCR and lists one record per CDR3 protein. The sample lists approximately 300,000 distinct CDR3 sequences; around 16% were seen once. The sample comprised blood. These receptors originate from a man aged 25 to 45 with Graves' hyperthyroidism.

This chain uses TRBV6-1 with TRBJ1-2; a possible D gene is TRBD1 (6 bases). CDR3 length equals 17 residues. Germline V gene sequence: CDR1 MNHNS, CDR2 SASEGT. V was cut by 2 bases and J by 2 bases, with 18 bases left in between. The DNA of the CDR3 is TGTGCCAGCAGTGAACGGCAGCAGGGGTTTTTAAACTATGGCTACACCTTC. It yields the protein CASSERQQGFLNYGYTF.

The rearrangement joins TRBV24-1 to TRBJ2-7; D gene ambiguous. There are 11 residues in the CDR3. CDR1 is KGHDR, CDR2 SFDVKD, per germline. V dropped 7 bases and J dropped 3 bases, with 6 bases sitting between them. DNA for the CDR3: TGTGCCACCAGATCACGCTACGAGCAGTACTTC. Encoded protein: CATRSRYEQYF.

This clonotype was counted between two and nine times. V is TRBV20-1 and J is TRBJ2-3, with 12 bases lining up with TRBD2. With V trimmed by 2 bases and J by 7 bases, 7 bases remained unmatched. This CDR3 is built from 15 residues. CDR1 is DFQATT and CDR2 is SNEGSKA in the germline V gene (reference sequence). This chain's CDR3 is CSARPLAGGPHTQYF. The CDR3, as DNA: TGCAGTGCTAGACCTCTAGCGGGAGGGCCACATACGCAGTATTTT.

This clonotype was picked up a small number of times. The V gene is TRBV5-1, the J gene TRBJ1-1; the match to TRBD1 covers 8 bases. The J segment lost 5 bases and the V segment lost 1 base, leaving 7 bases of the junction unmatched. The CDR3 sequence is 15 residues long. Germline V lookup: CDR1 SGHRS, CDR2 YFSETQ. CDR3 sequence (DNA): TGCGCCAGCAGCTTGTACCAGGGGGCGCAAACTGAAGCTTTCTTT. Residues: CASSLYQGAQTEAFF. The full variable domain, with the rest looked up from reference TRBV5-1 and TRBJ1-1, is KAGVTQTPRYLIKTRGQQVTLSCSPISGHRSVSWYQQTPGQGLQFLFEYFSETQRNKGNFPGRFSGRQFSNSRSEMNVSTLELGDSALYLCASSLYQGAQTEAFFGQGTRLTVV.

This clonotype occurred a few times. The rearrangement joins TRBV28 to TRBJ1-1, with D possibly matching TRBD1 (5 bases). This CDR3 spans 14 amino acids. The germline gives CDR1 MDHEN, CDR2 SYDVKM. The ends were cut back, 5 bases at V and 7 bases at J, with 17 bases in the middle. The CDR3 DNA sequence: TGTGCCAGCAGTGCCCCGACAGAAGACCTTGAAGCTTTCTTT. It translates to CASSAPTEDLEAFF.

This clonotype has a handful of counts. V is TRBV20-1 and J is TRBJ1-6; 8 bases are a match to TRBD1. Germline V CDR1 and CDR2: DFQATT, SNEGSKA (reference sequence). The CDR3 consists of 16 residues. With 1 base clipped from V and 9 bases from J, the junction kept 11 bases outside the gene matches. The CDR3 reads CSARVSIQGAGSPLHF. The DNA of the CDR3 is TGCAGTGCTAGAGTCTCCATTCAGGGGGCGGGTTCACCCCTCCACTTT.

This clonotype has just a few counts. The chain links TRBV19 to TRBJ2-2; TRBD2 agrees at 9 bases. The germline CDR1 and CDR2 sequences are LNHDA and SQIVND (reference sequence). CDR3 length: 12 residues. The junction had 2 bases not matched to a gene; V was cut back by 7 bases and J by 8 bases. Written as DNA, the CDR3 is TGTGCCAGTAAGCTAGCGGGGGGGGAGCTGTTTTTT. Its translation: CASKLAGGELFF.

This clonotype was seen at least ten times. The V gene is TRBV20-1, the J gene TRBJ1-4, with D hard to call. There are 15 residues in the CDR3. Germline CDR1 and CDR2: DFQATT and SNEGSKA (reference sequence). Trimming shortened V by 0 bases and J by 3 bases, and 11 bases separated the two germline ends. CDR3 sequence: CSARDNDNPNEKLFF. CDR3 sequence (DNA): TGCAGTGCTAGAGATAATGACAACCCTAATGAAAAACTGTTTTTT.

This clonotype was detected many times. This CDR3 reads CAWMGKSSGNTIYF. In DNA, the CDR3 is TGTGCCTGGATGGGGAAAAGCTCTGGAAACACCATATATTTT. V is TRBV30 and J is TRBJ1-3; D unclear. This CDR3 contains 14 residues. The germline V gene encodes CDR1 GTSNPN and CDR2 SVGIG (reference sequence). V was clipped by 4 bases and J by 0 bases, with 10 bases between them.

This clonotype was seen only a few times. The chain carries TRBV16 and TRBJ2-1, with 7 bases matching TRBD2. The germline V gene has CDR1 KGHSY and CDR2 FQNENV. There are 13 residues in the CDR3. With V trimmed by 2 bases and J by 5 bases, 0 bases remained unmatched. The CDR3 coding sequence is TGTGCCAGCAGCCAAGGGGGGGACAATGAGCAGTTCTTC. Amino acids: CASSQGGDNEQFF. Complete variable domain (other parts from reference TRBV16 and TRBJ2-1): GEEVAQTPKHLVRGEGQKAKLYCAPIKGHSYVFWYQQVLKNEFKFLISFQNENVFDETGMPKERFSAKCLPNSPCSLEIQATKLEDSAVYFCASSQGGDNEQFFGPGTRLTVL.

Many counts were recorded for this clonotype. The chain has TRBV2 and TRBJ2-2, with D perhaps being TRBD1 or TRBD2 (5 bases each). The V and J ends lost 5 bases and 2 bases respectively, with 18 bases between them. Germline V lookup: CDR1 SNHLY, CDR2 FYNNEI. The CDR3 spans 17 residues. The CDR3 sequence: CASSYHRDRSNTGELFF. DNA for the CDR3: TGTGCCAGCAGTTATCACCGGGACCGGTCAAACACCGGGGAGCTGTTTTTT.

The chain combines TRBV14 with TRBJ2-7; 8 positions match TRBD1. The CDR3 has 15 residues. The V gene's germline CDR1 is SGHDN and CDR2 FVKESK. Trimming cost V 4 bases and J 2 bases; bases outside gene matches: 7. The chain's CDR3 is CASSPGRTGTYEQYF. DNA of the CDR3: TGTGCCAGCAGCCCAGGCCGGACAGGGACCTACGAGCAGTACTTC.

This clonotype was recorded many times. The V and J genes are TRBV29-1 and TRBJ2-7, with 13 bases matching TRBD2. This CDR3 contains 15 residues. V trimming: 6 bases; J trimming: 9 bases; junction bases outside the gene matches: 14. Per the germline V gene, CDR1 is SQVTM and CDR2 is ANQGSEA. Here the CDR3 DNA reads TGCAGCGTCCCAGGAACTAGCGGGAGGGGAAACGGGCAGTACTTC. As protein: CSVPGTSGRGNGQYF.

This clonotype was found many times. This chain uses TRBV6-1 with TRBJ2-1, with D tentatively TRBD1 (6 bases). CDR3 length equals 13 residues. From germline, CDR1 is MNHNS and CDR2 SASEGT. V lost 6 bases to trimming and J lost 4 bases, with 10 bases between them. This CDR3 is CASRATGYNEQFF. The DNA for the CDR3 is TGTGCCAGCAGAGCCACAGGGTACAATGAGCAGTTCTTC.

The genes are TRBV6-1 and TRBJ2-1, with D possibly being TRBD2 (5 bases). CDR1 is MNHNS, CDR2 SASEGT, per germline. V was pared by 4 bases and J by 9 bases, with 13 bases between. CDR3 length equals 13 residues. The CDR3 spells CASSVSWAGEQFF. CDR3 in DNA: TGTGCCAGCAGTGTGTCCTGGGCGGGTGAGCAGTTCTTC.

This clonotype was observed a handful of times. This sequence joins TRBV7-3 and TRBJ2-3, with a tentative D call TRBD2 (5 bases). Trimming stripped 5 bases from V and 5 bases from J, with 11 bases between. The V gene's germline CDR1 is SGHTA and CDR2 FQGTGA. This CDR3 contains 13 residues. CDR3 residues: CASSPPGLDTQYF. The CDR3 DNA reads as TGTGCCAGCAGCCCCCCAGGACTAGATACGCAGTATTTT. The complete variable domain, with remaining parts taken from reference TRBV7-3 and TRBJ2-3, reads GAGVSQTPSNKVTEKGKYVELRCDPISGHTALYWYRQSLGQGPEFLIYFQGTGAADDSGLPNDRFFAVRPEGSVSTLKIQRTERGDSAVYLCASSPPGLDTQYFGPGTRLTVL.

This chain joins TRBV6-4 and TRBJ2-1; D is possibly TRBD1 or TRBD2 (6 bases each). Germline V gene sequence: CDR1 MRHNA, CDR2 SNTAGT. V was cut by 5 bases and J by 9 bases, with 17 bases left in between. This CDR3 region has 14 residues. CDR3 residues: CASSPVGGRVEQFF. The CDR3, as DNA: TGTGCCAGCAGTCCGGTTGGGGGGCGGGTTGAGCAGTTCTTC.

CDR3 residues: CASTRTGGYNYGYTF. The CDR3 region has the DNA TGTGCCAGCACCCGAACAGGGGGTTATAACTATGGCTACACCTTC. The chain joins TRBV6-1 to TRBJ1-2; 8 nucleotides match TRBD1. Germline V gene lookup returns CDR1 MNHNS and CDR2 SASEGT. J lost 1 base, V lost 7 bases, and 8 bases had no gene match. The CDR3 consists of 15 residues.

There are many counts of this clonotype. The chain recombines TRBV27 with TRBJ2-7; the match to TRBD1 covers 8 bases. The V segment lost 5 bases and the J segment 1 base; nucleotides outside the gene matches: 4. Germline V gene data show CDR1 as MNHEY and CDR2 as SMNVEV (reference sequence). CDR3 length: 14 amino acids. The CDR3 nucleotides read TGTGCCAGCAGTCCGGACAGGGTGTCCTACGAGCAGTACTTC. The encoded protein is CASSPDRVSYEQYF.

This clonotype was seen a handful of times. The gene calls are TRBV7-9 and TRBJ2-2; D could derive from TRBD1 or TRBD2 (5 bases each). CDR1 and CDR2 from the germline V gene are SEHNR and FQNEAQ (reference sequence). CDR3 length equals 14 residues. V lost 5 bases and J lost 4, with 11 bases in between. In nucleotides, the CDR3 is TGTGCCAGCAGCCCAGGGAGATCCACCGGGGAGCTGTTTTTT. Protein: CASSPGRSTGELFF.

This clonotype was detected a few times. The CDR3 is CASSVVPGVGDTQYF. The CDR3 nucleotides read TGTGCCAGCAGCGTAGTACCGGGAGTTGGCGATACGCAGTATTTT. The chain has TRBV9 and TRBJ2-3; tentative D call: TRBD2 (6 bases). The germline V gene encodes CDR1 SGDLS and CDR2 YYNGEE. The CDR3 is 15 residues long. Trimming took 0 bases from V and 6 from J, leaving 14 bases between them.

This clonotype has only a few counts. The chain links TRBV29-1 to TRBJ1-3; D perhaps matches TRBD1 (5 bases). The CDR3 is 16 residues long. V was pared by 7 bases and J by 0 bases, with 19 bases between. Germline assignment: CDR1 SQVTM and CDR2 ANQGSEA. CDR3 DNA sequence: TGCAGCGCCCGTGGGGCTGTCCCCAACTCTGGAAACACCATATATTTT. It yields the protein CSARGAVPNSGNTIYF.

In its sample, this clonotype was seen many times. V and J are TRBV20-1 and TRBJ2-5; tentatively, D is TRBD1 (5 bases). Trimming shortened V by 1 base and J by 7 bases, and 16 bases separated the two germline ends. Germline V gives CDR1 DFQATT, CDR2 SNEGSKA (reference sequence). The CDR3 covers 14 residues. The CDR3 here is CSARGSGNPRTQYF. DNA for the CDR3: TGCAGTGCTAGAGGATCAGGGAACCCCCGGACCCAGTACTTC.

This clonotype was seen repeatedly, ten times or more. The gene calls are TRBV5-6 and TRBJ1-3; D gene ambiguous. Germline CDR1 SGHDT, CDR2 YYEEEE. The CDR3 length is 16 residues. V gave up 4 bases and J gave up 5 bases, with 19 bases separating them. The DNA of the CDR3 is TGTGCCAGCAGCCCCCGACGGGAGGCAGCTAGAAACACCATATATTTT. Protein product: CASSPRREAARNTIYF.

Concerning this clonotype: Being one base from a much bigger clone, this may be a read error. The chain employs TRBV7-9 and TRBJ2-7; 10 bases map to TRBD2. Germline V gene data show CDR1 as SEHNR and CDR2 as FQNEAQ (reference sequence). V shed 6 bases, J shed 6 bases, and the junction held 8 bases outside the gene matches. The CDR3 runs 14 residues. Here the CDR3 reads CASSPGLARVEQYF. The CDR3, as DNA: TGTGCCAGCAGTCCGGGACTAGCGCGAGTCGAGCAGTACTTC.

This clonotype was picked up many times. This chain links TRBV30 with TRBJ1-2; TRBD1 matches at 8 bases. Germline CDR1 GTSNPN, CDR2 SVGIG (reference sequence). Trimming cost V 3 bases and J 7 bases; bases outside gene matches: 13. The CDR3 sequence is 15 residues long. The chain's CDR3 is CAWRDLTGASGGYTF. CDR3 nucleotide sequence: TGTGCCTGGAGGGACCTGACAGGGGCCTCAGGTGGCTACACCTTC.

This clonotype was seen repeatedly, ten times or more. This chain links TRBV20-1 with TRBJ2-5, with 9 positions matching TRBD2. The CDR3 totals 14 residues. V lost 1 base and J lost 4; bases outside the gene matches: 4. Germline loops: CDR1 DFQATT, CDR2 SNEGSKA (reference sequence). The CDR3 sequence is CSARGSGSSETQYF. Here the CDR3 DNA reads TGCAGTGCTAGAGGTAGCGGGAGTTCAGAGACCCAGTACTTC.

In its sample, this clonotype was seen many times. V and J are TRBV13 and TRBJ2-3; possibly TRBD2 for D (6 bases). The germline CDR1 and CDR2 sequences are PRHDT and FYEKMQ (reference sequence). Trimming left V 5 bases short and J 4 bases short, with 19 bases between. This CDR3 has 16 amino acids. CDR3 DNA sequence: TGTGCCAGCAGCCTGGGGGGACGGCTGCCGGCAGATACGCAGTATTTT. Its protein product is CASSLGGRLPADTQYF.